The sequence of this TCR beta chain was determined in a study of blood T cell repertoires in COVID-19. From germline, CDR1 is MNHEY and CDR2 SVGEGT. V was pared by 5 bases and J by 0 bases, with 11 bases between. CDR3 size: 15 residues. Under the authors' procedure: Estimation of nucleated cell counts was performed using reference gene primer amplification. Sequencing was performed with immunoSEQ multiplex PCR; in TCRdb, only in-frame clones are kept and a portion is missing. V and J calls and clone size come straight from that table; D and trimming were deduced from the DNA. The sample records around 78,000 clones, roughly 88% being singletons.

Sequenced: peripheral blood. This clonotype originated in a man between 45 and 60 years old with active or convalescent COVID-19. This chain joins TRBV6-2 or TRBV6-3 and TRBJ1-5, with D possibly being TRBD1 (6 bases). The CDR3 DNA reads TGTGCCAGCAGTAAGCGGGACAATAGCAATCAGCCCCAGCATTTT. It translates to CASSKRDNSNQPQHF.